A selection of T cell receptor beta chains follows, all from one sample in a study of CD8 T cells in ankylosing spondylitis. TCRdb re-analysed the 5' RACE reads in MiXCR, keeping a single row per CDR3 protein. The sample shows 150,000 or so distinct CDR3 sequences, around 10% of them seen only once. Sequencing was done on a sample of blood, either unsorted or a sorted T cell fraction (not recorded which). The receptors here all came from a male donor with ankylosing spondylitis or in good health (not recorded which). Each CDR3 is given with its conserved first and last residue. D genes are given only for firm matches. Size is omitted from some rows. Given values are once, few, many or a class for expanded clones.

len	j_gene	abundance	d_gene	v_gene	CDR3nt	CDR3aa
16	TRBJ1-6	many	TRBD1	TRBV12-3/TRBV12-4	TGTGCCAGCAGTCCCGTCGGGACAGGGAGGGATTCACCCCTCCACTTT	CASSPVGTGRDSPLHF
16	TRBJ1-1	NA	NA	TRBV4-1	TGCGCCAGCGGCCAAGCCCCAGGGGCCAGGAACACTGAAGCTTTCTTT	CASGQAPGARNTEAFF
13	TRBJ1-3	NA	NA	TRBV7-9	TGTGCCAACATCGGGACAAACGGAAACACCATATATTTT	CANIGTNGNTIYF
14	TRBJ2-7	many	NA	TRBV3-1	TGTGCCAGCAGCCCGCAGGCGGTGGCCTACGAGCAGTACTTC	CASSPQAVAYEQYF
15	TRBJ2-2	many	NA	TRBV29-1	TGCAGCGTTGAACTCCGGGATCGCCTGAGCGGGGAGCTGTTTTTT	CSVELRDRLSGELFF
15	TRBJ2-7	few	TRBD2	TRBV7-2	TGTGCCAGCAGCCCCGGGGTAGCGGGGACCTACGAGCAGTACTTC	CASSPGVAGTYEQYF
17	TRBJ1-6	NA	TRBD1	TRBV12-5	TGTGCTAGTGGTTCGGAGGTAGGGGACAGGGGACCGAGGCCCCTCCACTTT	CASGSEVGDRGPRPLHF
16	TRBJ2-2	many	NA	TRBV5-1	TGCGCCAGCAGCTTGGCTGGGGCGGGGAACACCGGGGAGCTGTTTTTT	CASSLAGAGNTGELFF
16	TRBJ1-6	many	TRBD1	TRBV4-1	TGCGCCAGCAGCCCGGTTACAGGGGGCAGCAATTCACCCCTCCACTTT	CASSPVTGGSNSPLHF
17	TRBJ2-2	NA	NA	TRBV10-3	TGTGCCATCAGCGATGGATCCTTCCGCGGGACTACCGGGGAGCTGTTTTTT	CAISDGSFRGTTGELFF
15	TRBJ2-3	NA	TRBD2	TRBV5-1	TGCGCCAGCAGCTCTAGCGGGGTGAGCACAGATACGCAGTATTTT	CASSSSGVSTDTQYF
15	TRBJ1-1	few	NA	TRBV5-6	TGTGCCAGCAGCTTGTTAGGTATTCTCAACACTGAAGCTTTCTTT	CASSLLGILNTEAFF
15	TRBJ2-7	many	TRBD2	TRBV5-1	TGCGCCAGCAGCTTGCGACTAGCCTCCTCCTACGAGCAGTACTTC	CASSLRLASSYEQYF
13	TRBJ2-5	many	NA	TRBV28	TGTGCCAGTTCGGAACAGGATCAAGAGACCCAGTACTTC	CASSEQDQETQYF
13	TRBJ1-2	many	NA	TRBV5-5	TGTGCCAGCAGCTTGGGGGGTGGCTATGGCTACACCTTC	CASSLGGGYGYTF
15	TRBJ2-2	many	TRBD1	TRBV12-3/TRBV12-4	TGTGCCAGCAGCCCTACAGGGGGCTGGGTCCGGGAGCTGTTTTTT	CASSPTGGWVRELFF
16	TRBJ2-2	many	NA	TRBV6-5	TGTGCCAGCAGTTACAATTGGCAGCCGAACACCGGGGAGCTGTTTTTT	CASSYNWQPNTGELFF
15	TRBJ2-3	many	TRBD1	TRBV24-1	TGTGCCACCAGTGATCGGGACAGGGCTACAGATACGCAGTATTTT	CATSDRDRATDTQYF
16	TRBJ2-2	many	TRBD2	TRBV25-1	TGTGCCAGCAGTGAATTGGGACTAGCTTCCACCGGGGAGCTGTTTTTT	CASSELGLASTGELFF
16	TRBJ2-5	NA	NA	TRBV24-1	TGTGCCACCAGTGATTTGGCGAAAGGGGCCGGTGAGACCCAGTACTTC	CATSDLAKGAGETQYF
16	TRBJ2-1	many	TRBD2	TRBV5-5	TGTGCCAGCAGCTTGGCATGGACTAGCGGGAGTAATGAGCAGTTCTTC	CASSLAWTSGSNEQFF
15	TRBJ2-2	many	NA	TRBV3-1	TGTGCCAGCAGCCAACACGGGGGAAACACCGGGGAGCTGTTTTTT	CASSQHGGNTGELFF
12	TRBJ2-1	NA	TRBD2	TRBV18	TGTGCCAGCTCACCGCGACTAGCTGTGCAGTTCTTC	CASSPRLAVQFF
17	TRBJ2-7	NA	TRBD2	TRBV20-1	TGCAGTGCTAGAGACTTCCAAAAATCCGGGACTAGCGGCGAGCAGTACTTC	CSARDFQKSGTSGEQYF
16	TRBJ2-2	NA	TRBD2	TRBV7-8	TGTGCCAGCAGCCGGACTAGCGGGAGGGACACCGGGGAGCTGTTTTTT	CASSRTSGRDTGELFF
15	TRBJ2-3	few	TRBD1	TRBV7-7	TGTGCCAGCAGCGCGACAGGGTACAGCACAGATACGCAGTATTTT	CASSATGYSTDTQYF
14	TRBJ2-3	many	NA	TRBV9	TGTGCCAGCAGCGCCCTCGACCGAACAGATACGCAGTATTTT	CASSALDRTDTQYF
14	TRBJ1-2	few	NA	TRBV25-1	TGTGCCAGCAGTGAAGGTCGGTGGAGGGACGGCTACACCTTC	CASSEGRWRDGYTF
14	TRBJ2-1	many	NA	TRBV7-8	TGTGCCAGCAGCTTAGGGGCCGGCCACAATGAGCAGTTCTTC	CASSLGAGHNEQFF
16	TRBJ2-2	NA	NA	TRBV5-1	TGCGCCAGCAGCGACCGAGGGACACTGAACACCGGGGAGCTGTTTTTT	CASSDRGTLNTGELFF
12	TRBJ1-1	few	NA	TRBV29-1	TGCAGCGTTGATGGGGGGGGCACTGAAGCTTTCTTT	CSVDGGGTEAFF
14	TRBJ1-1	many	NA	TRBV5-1	TGCGCCAGCAGCTTGGAAACTATGAACACTGAAGCTTTCTTT	CASSLETMNTEAFF
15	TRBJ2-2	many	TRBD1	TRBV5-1	TGCGCCAGCAGCGAGGGGGCGGCGAACACCGGGGAGCTGTTTTTT	CASSEGAANTGELFF
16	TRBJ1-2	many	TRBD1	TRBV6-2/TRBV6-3	TGTGCCAGCGGAGCGACAGGGTTCGAAGCTAACTATGGCTACACCTTC	CASGATGFEANYGYTF
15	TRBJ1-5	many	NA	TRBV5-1	TGCGCCAGCAGCTTGGTGTCAGGGAGCAATCAGCCCCAGCATTTT	CASSLVSGSNQPQHF
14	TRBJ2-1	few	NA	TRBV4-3	TGCGCCAGCAGCCAAGACGGCAGCTACAATGAGCAGTTCTTC	CASSQDGSYNEQFF
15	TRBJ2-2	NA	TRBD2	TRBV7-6	TGTGCCAGCAGCCGTCTGGCGGGGGGAGGCGGGGAGCTGTTTTTT	CASSRLAGGGGELFF
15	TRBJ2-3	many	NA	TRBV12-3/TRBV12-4	TGTGCCAGCAGCCTGGGCACATCTAGCACAGATACGCAGTATTTT	CASSLGTSSTDTQYF
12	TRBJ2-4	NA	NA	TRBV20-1	TGCAGTGCAGCAGGGGAGGAGGACATTCAGTACTTC	CSAAGEEDIQYF
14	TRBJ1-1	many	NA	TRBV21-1	TGTGCCAGCAGCAAAGCAACAGTTCCAGGGGAAGCTTTCTTT	CASSKATVPGEAFF
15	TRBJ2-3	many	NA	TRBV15	TGTGCCACCAGCAGAGATACGGCTAGCACAGATACGCAGTATTTT	CATSRDTASTDTQYF
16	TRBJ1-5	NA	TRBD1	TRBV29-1	TGCCAGGGGGGGGCCGCCTGGGAATATGGCAATCAGCCCCAGCATTTT	CQGGAAWEYGNQPQHF
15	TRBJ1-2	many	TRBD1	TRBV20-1	TGCAGTGCTAGAGACCCGACAGGGGCAGCGAATGGCTACACCTTC	CSARDPTGAANGYTF
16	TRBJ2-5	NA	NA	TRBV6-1	TGTGCCAGCACCGAGGGTAGGATACCCGGGCAAGAGACCCAGTACTTC	CASTEGRIPGQETQYF
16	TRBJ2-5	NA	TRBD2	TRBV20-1	TGCAGTGCTAGAGAGTGGGCTAGCGGGGGGCAAGAGACCCAGTACTTC	CSAREWASGGQETQYF
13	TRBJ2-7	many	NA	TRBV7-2	TGTGCCAGCAGCTTAGGGTTCGAATACGAGCAGTACTTC	CASSLGFEYEQYF
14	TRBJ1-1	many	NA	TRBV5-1	TGCGCCAGCAGCTTGGCCAGCAGGAACACTGAAGCTTTCTTT	CASSLASRNTEAFF
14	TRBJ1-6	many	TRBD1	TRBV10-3	TGTGCCATCAGGGGACAGGGAGATCATTCACCCCTCCACTTT	CAIRGQGDHSPLHF
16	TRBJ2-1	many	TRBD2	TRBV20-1	TGCAGTGCTAGAGGCTCTGGACTAGCGGTGAACAATGAGCAGTTCTTC	CSARGSGLAVNNEQFF